This TCR beta chain was identified in a study of T cell changes during pregnancy in multiple sclerosis. Germline V gene sequence: CDR1 MNHEY, CDR2 SVGAGI. The CDR3 length is 15 residues. V trimming: 2 bases; J trimming: 2 bases; junction bases outside the gene matches: 3. Only in-frame clones appear in the TCRdb table, and some are missing; sequencing was by immunoSEQ multiplex PCR. The data hold 76,000 or so clones, with around 93% observed a single time. This sequence was found in a female donor in good health, enrolled as a control in a pregnancy study. The chain combines TRBV6-5 with TRBJ2-7; 10 nucleotides agree with TRBD2. Sample: peripheral blood, taken in the second trimester of pregnancy. CDR3 residues: CASSYVLAGPYEQYF. The CDR3 bases are TGTGCCAGCAGTTACGTACTAGCGGGGCCCTACGAGCAGTACTTC.